This TCR beta chain comes out of a study of cytomegalovirus exposure and HLA in healthy donors. Whole-study findings and limits: Across donors, presence/absence analyses took sequencing depth to be roughly uniform. In a later analysis, CMV-associated beta chains were mostly HLA-associated, it appeared. Later work showed greater clonal expansion in HLA-associated TCR beta chains than in equally common others. A later analysis reportedly found that, within productive TCRs, an Asian-associated ancestry cluster had fewer N-insertions than the mean observed across the roughly 730 donors.

A multiplex PCR was run with 60 Vbeta primers and 13 Jbeta primers. Only in-frame clones appear in the TCRdb table, and some are missing; sequencing was by immunoSEQ multiplex PCR. The profile covers about 130,000 clones, with about 87% appearing a single time and around 5.2% taken by the ten largest. In its sample, this clone was seen once. As yet, its antigen is unknown. V was clipped by 5 bases and J by 2 bases, with 10 bases between them. CDR1 is MGHDK and CDR2 is SYGVNS in the germline V gene. The CDR3 spans 14 residues. Material: PBMCs. This receptor was obtained from a woman aged 25 to 45 in good health and CMV-seronegative. V is TRBV25-1 and J is TRBJ1-3; D perhaps matches TRBD1 (6 bases). CDR3 sequence reads: CASSFTGTGNTIYF. The CDR3 bases are TGTGCCAGCAGTTTTACAGGGACTGGAAACACCATATATTTT.